What follows are 10 T cell receptor beta chains derived from one specimen sequenced in a study of T cell repertoires in ileal Crohn's disease. The repertoire was sequenced with immunoSEQ multiplex PCR; TCRdb's copy has only in-frame clones and lacks some. The sample includes 8,900 or so clones, 80% seen only once; the top ten take roughly 13%. The sample taken for sequencing was ileal tissue. These receptors were obtained from an adult with Crohn's disease.

V gene TRBV19 combines with J gene TRBJ1-1, with 9 bases that match TRBD1. Germline V CDR1 and CDR2: LNHDA, SQIVND (reference sequence). V gave up 5 bases and J gave up 3 bases; unmatched junction bases: 13. The CDR3 spans 17 residues. DNA of the CDR3: TGTGCCAGTAGTCCGGACAGGGGATGGGCCTCGGACACTGAAGCTTTCTTT. Its translation: CASSPDRGWASDTEAFF.

This clone was seen only a few times. This rearrangement joins TRBV30 to TRBJ1-2, with no clear D. Germline assignment: CDR1 GTSNPN and CDR2 SVGIG (reference sequence). Trimming took off 3 bases at V and 4 bases at J, with 6 bases between the two ends. There are 11 residues in the CDR3. The CDR3 bases are TGTGCCTGGAGGGGGTTCTATGGCTACACCTTC. Residues: CAWRGFYGYTF.

The V call is TRBV6-5, the J call TRBJ2-2; the match to TRBD2 covers 14 bases. The germline V gene has CDR1 MNHEY and CDR2 SVGAGI. The CDR3 consists of 14 residues. Trimming at V came to 5 bases and at J to 8 bases, leaving 1 base not matched to a gene. Written as DNA, the CDR3 is TGTGCCAGCAGTGGGACTAGCGGGAGAGGGGAGCTGTTTTTT. Translation: CASSGTSGRGELFF.

The rearrangement joins TRBV5-1 to TRBJ1-4, with TRBD1 matching over 9 bases. Germline V gives CDR1 SGHRS, CDR2 YFSETQ. The CDR3 extends over 15 amino acids. The J segment lost 5 bases and the V segment lost 4 bases, leaving 6 bases of the junction unmatched. As DNA, the CDR3 is TGCGCCAGCAGCGAACGGACAGGGGCGAATGAAAAACTGTTTTTT. This codes for CASSERTGANEKLFF.

The V and J genes are TRBV19 and TRBJ1-5; a possible D gene is TRBD1 (6 bases). Trimming cost V 3 bases and J 7 bases, with 16 bases left between them. This CDR3 comprises 15 residues. CDR1 and CDR2 (germline): LNHDA, SQIVND (reference sequence). For the CDR3, the DNA is TGTGCCAGTAGTATTCAGTCAGGGGTTGGGCAGCCCCAGCATTTT. Translation gives CASSIQSGVGQPQHF. The full variable domain, with the rest looked up from reference TRBV19 and TRBJ1-5, is DGGITQSPKYLFRKEGQNVTLSCEQNLNHDAMYWYRQDPGQGLRLIYYSQIVNDFQKGDIAEGYSVSREKKESFPLTVTSAQKNPTAFYLCASSIQSGVGQPQHFGDGTRLSIL.

This clone was recorded a few times. The chain combines TRBV10-3 with TRBJ2-7; D uncertain. The CDR3 has 12 residues. The V and J ends lost 4 bases and 3 bases respectively, with 7 bases between them. The germline V gene encodes CDR1 ENHRY and CDR2 SYGVKD. The DNA of the CDR3 is TGTGCCATCAGTGCAGAGGACTACGAGCAGTACTTC. It codes for CAISAEDYEQYF.

J is TRBJ2-7 and V is TRBV5-6; 9 nucleotides agree with TRBD2. Germline lookup yields CDR1 SGHDT and CDR2 YYEEEE. V dropped 1 base and J dropped 4; count of bases not matched to a gene: 9. The CDR3 totals 16 residues. The CDR3 loop reads CASSLSLAGQDYEQYF. CDR3 nucleotide sequence: TGTGCCAGCAGCTTGAGCCTAGCGGGACAAGATTACGAGCAGTACTTC. The full variable domain, rest sourced from reference TRBV5-6 and TRBJ2-7, is DAGVTQSPTHLIKTRGQQVTLRCSPKSGHDTVSWYQQALGQGPQFIFQYYEEEERQRGNFPDRFSGHQFPNYSSELNVNALLLGDSALYLCASSLSLAGQDYEQYFGPGTRLTVT.

V gene TRBV5-1 combines with J gene TRBJ2-3; 9 bases agree with TRBD1. From germline, CDR1 is SGHRS and CDR2 YFSETQ. The CDR3 is 17 amino acids. The J segment lost 4 bases and the V segment lost 4 bases, leaving 13 bases of the junction unmatched. CDR3 sequence (DNA): TGCGCCAGCAGCCCCAACCTGGGACAGGGTACGGCAGATACGCAGTATTTT. This gives the protein CASSPNLGQGTADTQYF.

CDR3 bases: TGTGCCAGCAGTTTATCGACAGGGAAGGCAGATACGCAGTATTTT. This sequence encodes CASSLSTGKADTQYF. The gene calls are TRBV27 and TRBJ2-3, with 7 nucleotides matching TRBD1. This CDR3 has 15 amino acids. Germline CDR1 and CDR2: MNHEY and SMNVEV (reference sequence). With 0 bases clipped from V and 4 bases from J, the junction kept 4 bases outside the gene matches.

CDR3 protein: CASSFQSTSGNTIYF. The CDR3 nucleotides read TGTGCCAGCAGTTTCCAGAGTACCTCTGGAAACACCATATATTTT. The chain recombines TRBV6-6 with TRBJ1-3; unclear D gene. This CDR3 is 15 amino acids long. Germline V gene data show CDR1 as MNHNY and CDR2 as SVGAGI (reference sequence). Trimming cost V 4 bases and J 0 bases, with 10 bases left between them.